The clone carrying this TCR beta chain has just a few counts. Through a sample-barcoded 5' primer and a J-beta primer mix, a second PCR was run for roughly 7 to 12 cycles. TCRdb ran MiXCR on the 5' RACE reads and lists one entry per CDR3 protein. This sample has over a million distinct CDR3 sequences, with around 55% found just once. The CDR3 is made up of 13 amino acids. The germline V gene has CDR1 LGHNT and CDR2 FRNRAP. The data belong to a study of blood T cells in healthy people across ages. This receptor was taken from a man in his late teens or twenties in good health. V is TRBV12-5 and J is TRBJ1-1; 10 bases are a match to TRBD1. What was sequenced was blood. CDR3 in DNA: TGTGCCAGCAGGGACAGGGGCTCCACTGAAGCTTTCTTT. Its protein is CASRDRGSTEAFF.